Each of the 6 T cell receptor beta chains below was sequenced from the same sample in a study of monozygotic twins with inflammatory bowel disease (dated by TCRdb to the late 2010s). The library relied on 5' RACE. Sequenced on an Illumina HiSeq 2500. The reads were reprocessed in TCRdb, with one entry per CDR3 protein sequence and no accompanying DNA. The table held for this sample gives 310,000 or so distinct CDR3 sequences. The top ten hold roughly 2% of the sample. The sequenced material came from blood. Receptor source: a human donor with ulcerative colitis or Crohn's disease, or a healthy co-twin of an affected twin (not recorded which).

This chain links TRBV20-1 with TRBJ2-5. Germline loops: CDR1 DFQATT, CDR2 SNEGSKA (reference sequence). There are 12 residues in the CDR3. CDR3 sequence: CSAPIGGETQYF.

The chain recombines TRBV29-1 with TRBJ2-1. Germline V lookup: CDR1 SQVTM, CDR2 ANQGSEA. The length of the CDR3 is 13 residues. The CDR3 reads CSAQQASYNEQFF.

The CDR3 loop reads CASSPPQGAPRETQYF. This rearrangement joins TRBV27 to TRBJ2-5; TCRdb calls TRBD1, which cannot be checked without DNA. CDR3 size: 16 residues. The germline V gene has CDR1 MNHEY and CDR2 SMNVEV (reference sequence).

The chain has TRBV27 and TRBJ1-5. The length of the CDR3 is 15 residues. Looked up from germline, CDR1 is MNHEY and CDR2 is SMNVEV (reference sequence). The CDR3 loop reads CASSSQLGSNQPQHF.

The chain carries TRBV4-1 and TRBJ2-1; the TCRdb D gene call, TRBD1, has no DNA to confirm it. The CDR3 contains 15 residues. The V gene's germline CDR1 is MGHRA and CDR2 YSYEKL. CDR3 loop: CASSQDGPGDNEQFF.

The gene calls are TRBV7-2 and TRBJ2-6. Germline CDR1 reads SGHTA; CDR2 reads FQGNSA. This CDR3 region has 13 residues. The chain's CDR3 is CVVKLSGANVLTF. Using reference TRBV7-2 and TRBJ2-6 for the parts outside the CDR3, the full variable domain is GAGVSQSPSNKVTEKGKDVELRCDPISGHTALYWYRQSLGQGLEFLIYFQGNSAPDKSGLPSDRFSAERTGGSVSTLTIQRTQQEDSAVYLCVVKLSGANVLTFGAGSRLTVL.